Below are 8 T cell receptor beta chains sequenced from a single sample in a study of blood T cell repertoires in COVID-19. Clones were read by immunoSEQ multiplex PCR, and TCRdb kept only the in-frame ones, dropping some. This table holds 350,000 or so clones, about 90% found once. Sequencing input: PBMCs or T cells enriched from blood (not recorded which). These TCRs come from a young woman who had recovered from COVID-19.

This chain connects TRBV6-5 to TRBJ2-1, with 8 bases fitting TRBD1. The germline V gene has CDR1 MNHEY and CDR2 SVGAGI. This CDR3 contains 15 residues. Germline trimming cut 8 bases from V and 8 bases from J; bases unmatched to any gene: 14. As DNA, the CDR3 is TGTGCCAGCCAGGACCCAGGACAGGGCGGCGATGAGCAGTTCTTC. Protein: CASQDPGQGGDEQFF.

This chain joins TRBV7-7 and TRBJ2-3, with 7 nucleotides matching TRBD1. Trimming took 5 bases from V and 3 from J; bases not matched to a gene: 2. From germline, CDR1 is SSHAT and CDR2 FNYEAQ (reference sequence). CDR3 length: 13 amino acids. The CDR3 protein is CASSQDRTDTQYF. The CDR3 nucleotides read TGTGCCAGCAGCCAGGACAGGACAGATACGCAGTATTTT.

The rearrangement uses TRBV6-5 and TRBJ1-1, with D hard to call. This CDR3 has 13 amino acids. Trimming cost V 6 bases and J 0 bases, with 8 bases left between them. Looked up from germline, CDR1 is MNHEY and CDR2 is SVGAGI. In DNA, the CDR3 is TGTGCCAGCAGAACTCGGTTGAACACTGAAGCTTTCTTT. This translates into CASRTRLNTEAFF.

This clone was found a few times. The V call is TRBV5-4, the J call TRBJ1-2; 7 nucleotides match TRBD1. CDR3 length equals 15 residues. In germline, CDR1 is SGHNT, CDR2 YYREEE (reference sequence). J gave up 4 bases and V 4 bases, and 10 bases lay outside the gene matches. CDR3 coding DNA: TGTGCCAGCAGCCCCGGACAGGAACTGCGCTATGGCTACACCTTC. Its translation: CASSPGQELRYGYTF.

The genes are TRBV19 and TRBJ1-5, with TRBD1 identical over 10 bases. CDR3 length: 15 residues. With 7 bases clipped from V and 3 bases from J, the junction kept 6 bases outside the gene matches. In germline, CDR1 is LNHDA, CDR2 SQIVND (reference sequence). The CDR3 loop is CASNRDRGFNQPQHF. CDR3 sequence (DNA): TGTGCCAGTAACCGGGACAGGGGATTCAATCAGCCCCAGCATTTT.

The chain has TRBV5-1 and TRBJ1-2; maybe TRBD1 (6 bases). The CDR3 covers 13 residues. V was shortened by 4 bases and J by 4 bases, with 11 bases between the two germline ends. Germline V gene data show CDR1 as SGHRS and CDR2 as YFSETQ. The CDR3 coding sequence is TGCGCCAGCAGCCCAGGGGAGATCTATGGCTACACCTTC. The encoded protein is CASSPGEIYGYTF.

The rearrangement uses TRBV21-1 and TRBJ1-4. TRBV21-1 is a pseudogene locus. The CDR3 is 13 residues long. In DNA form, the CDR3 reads TGTGCCGGCGGCCGGGGGGGGCCCCTCAATCTGTTTTTT. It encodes CAGGRGGPLNLFF.

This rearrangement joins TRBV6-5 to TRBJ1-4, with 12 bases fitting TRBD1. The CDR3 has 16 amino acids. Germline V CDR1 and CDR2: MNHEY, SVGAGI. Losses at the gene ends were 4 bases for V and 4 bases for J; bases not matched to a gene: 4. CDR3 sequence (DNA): TGTGCCAGCAGTTCGGGGACAGGGGGCTATAATGAAAAACTGTTTTTT. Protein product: CASSSGTGGYNEKLFF.